The 6 T cell receptor beta chains reported below all come from one sample, sequenced in a study of beta chain features in type 1 diabetes (dated by TCRdb to the late 2010s). Libraries were prepared through the immunoSEQ multiplex PCR assay. The High Capacity cDNA Reverse Transcription Kit was used to reverse transcribe all of the isolated RNA, meaning that expressed TCRB transcripts were what got sequenced. TCRdb limited this immuneACCESS table to in-frame rearrangements with V and J called. A share of clones is missing; checked studies link under half to unresolved V genes, and the rest is unexplained. Present in this sample are about 620,000 clones, 15% to 18% of which were seen just once. About 0.097% of the sample is taken by the ten largest. Sequenced material: naive CD4+ T cells from blood. The cell subset or site label corresponds to: true naive CD4+ T cells. These receptors came from a man younger than 30 in good health.

The chain joins TRBV7-9 to TRBJ2-7, with 8 bases lining up with TRBD1. The CDR3 covers 15 residues. CDR1 is SEHNR and CDR2 is FQNEAQ in the germline V gene (reference sequence). V lost 7 bases, J lost 2 bases, and 10 bases stayed unmatched. In DNA, the CDR3 is TGTGCCAGCAACATAGGACAGGGACTTACCTACGAGCAGTACTTC. This encodes CASNIGQGLTYEQYF.

The gene calls are TRBV28 and TRBJ2-2; 10 bases line up with TRBD2. J was trimmed by 4 bases and V by 2 bases; bases with no gene match: 10. Germline-derived CDR1 and CDR2 are MDHEN and SYDVKM. This CDR3 contains 18 residues. DNA of the CDR3: TGTGCCAGCAGTTTAGGTACAGCGGGAGGGCGCGGCACCGGGGAGCTGTTTTTT. As protein: CASSLGTAGGRGTGELFF.

This chain's CDR3 is CAIRESSYEQYF. In DNA, the CDR3 is TGTGCCATCAGAGAAAGCTCCTACGAGCAGTACTTC. The chain joins TRBV10-3 to TRBJ2-7; D gene ambiguous. Between the trimmed V and J ends, which lost 6 bases and 0 bases, there was a span of 6 bases. The CDR3 length is 12 residues. CDR1 and CDR2 (germline): ENHRY, SYGVKD.

The chain links TRBV9 to TRBJ2-5, with a possible D match to TRBD2 (5 bases). Germline CDR1 and CDR2: SGDLS and YYNGEE. CDR3 size: 16 residues. V lost 0 bases, J lost 4 bases, and 16 bases lay in between. CDR3 sequence reads: CASSVAPGIARETQYF. CDR3 in DNA: TGTGCCAGCAGCGTAGCTCCTGGAATAGCGCGAGAGACCCAGTACTTC.

This clone was observed a handful of times. This chain joins TRBV6-6 and TRBJ2-1, with 9 bases lining up with TRBD2. The CDR3 consists of 16 residues. Germline V gives CDR1 MNHNY, CDR2 SVGAGI (reference sequence). V gave up 6 bases and J gave up 0 bases; unmatched junction bases: 6. DNA of the CDR3: TGTGCCAGCAGATTAGCGGGGGCAAGCTCCTACAATGAGCAGTTCTTC. This sequence encodes CASRLAGASSYNEQFF.

V is TRBV6-6 and J is TRBJ1-2, with D uncertain. The CDR3 is 13 amino acids. Germline V CDR1 and CDR2: MNHNY, SVGAGI (reference sequence). V gave up 6 bases and J gave up 8 bases, with 16 bases separating them. In nucleotides, the CDR3 is TGTGCCAGCAGCCCGGTAGGCGCCGGAGGCTACACCTTC. Protein product: CASSPVGAGGYTF.